This T cell receptor (beta chain) appears in the sequencing data of a study of T-cell reconstitution after alpha-beta-depleted transplantation in children (dated by TCRdb to about 2016). With regard to the full study: Using TCR repertoire profiling, the study quantitatively followed how T-cell immune reconstitution unfolded in children after TCRalphabeta/CD19-depleted allogeneic hematopoietic cell transplantation.

Libraries were constructed by PCR. Sequencing instrument: Illumina HiSeq 2500. To normalize quantification of the TCRbeta repertoire, the TCR libraries were built with molecular barcoding that relied on unique molecular identifiers. TCRdb trimmed the raw reads at Q25, called clones with MiXCR and kept productive beta chains. Rows matching on CDR3 protein sequence are summarized as one entry with the most common DNA and genes. This sample holds 250,000 to 400,000 distinct CDR3 sequences; around 25% were observed only once. The top ten clones comprise 9.5% to 13% of the sample. The treatment or condition tag for this specimen amounts to: allogeneic hematopoietic cell transplantation with graft depleted of TCRalphabeta T cells and CD19 B cells. Transplant recipients were children who received TCRalphabeta/CD19-depleted allogeneic hematopoietic cell grafts. This clonotype was counted only a few times. Its antigen target is currently unknown. No base quality values were provided; no much bigger clone lies one nucleotide off.

Results and caveats for the whole study, not just this receptor: The high TCRbeta diversity at day 60 in some patients was ascribed to recipient T cells and intrathymic progenitors that had survived conditioning. The apparently early alphabetaT-cell count recovery about two months after transplant was reportedly dependent on only several hundred rapidly expanded clones derived from non-depleted graft cells. The frequencies of hyperexpanded clones fell over the following months, and after one year, T-cell counts and TCRbeta diversity were mostly attributed to newly produced T cells.

The CDR1 and CDR2 encoded by the germline V gene are SGDLS and YYNGEE. From its cysteine to its phenylalanine, the CDR3 spans 12 amino acids. Just CDR3 DNA is preserved here, 36 bases in frame from base 1. V is cut by 4 bases and J by 8 bases, and the space between the germline ends is 10 bases. This receptor chain uses TRBV9 and TRBJ2-1, with TRBD1 as a weak D call on 6 bases. The material was PBMCs, mostly from graft donor cells, obtained 180 days after TCRalphabeta/CD19-depleted stem cell transplant. The sequence derives from a male patient younger than 18 who had a stem cell transplant for acute lymphoblastic leukemia, so the T cells may come from the graft donor. The encoded CDR3 is CASSTGTHEQFF. The DNA sequence is TGTGCCAGCAGCACAGGGACCCATGAGCAGTTCTTC. This CDR3, with the reference TRBV9 and TRBJ2-1 proteins standing in past its ends, gives the full variable domain DSGVTQTPKHLITATGQRVTLRCSPRSGDLSVYWYQQSLDQGLQFLIQYYNGEERAKGNILERFSAQQFPDLHSELNLSSLELGDSALYFCASSTGTHEQFFGPGTRLTVL.